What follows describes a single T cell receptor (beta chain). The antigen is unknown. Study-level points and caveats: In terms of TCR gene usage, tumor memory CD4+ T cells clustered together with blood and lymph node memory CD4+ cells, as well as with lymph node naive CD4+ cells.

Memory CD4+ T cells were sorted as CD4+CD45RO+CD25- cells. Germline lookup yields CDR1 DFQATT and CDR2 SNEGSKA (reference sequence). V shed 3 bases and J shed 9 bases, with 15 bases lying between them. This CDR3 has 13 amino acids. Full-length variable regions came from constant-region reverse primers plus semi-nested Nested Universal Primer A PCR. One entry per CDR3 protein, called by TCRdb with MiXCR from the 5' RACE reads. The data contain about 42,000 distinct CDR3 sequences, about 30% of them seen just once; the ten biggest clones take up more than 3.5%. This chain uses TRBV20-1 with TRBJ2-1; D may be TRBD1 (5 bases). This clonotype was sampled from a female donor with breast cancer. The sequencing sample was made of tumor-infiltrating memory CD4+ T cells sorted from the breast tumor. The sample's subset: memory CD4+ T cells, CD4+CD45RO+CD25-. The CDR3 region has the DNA TGCAGTGCTAGCGGGCAGGGAAGGGGTGAGCAGTTCTTC. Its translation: CSASGQGRGEQFF.